The clone carrying this T cell receptor beta chain was seen a few times. The antigen is not known. From the 5' RACE reads, TCRdb called clonotypes with MiXCR, one entry per CDR3 protein. The data hold more than 400,000 distinct CDR3 sequences, with about 5.2% observed a single time. The data were obtained in a study of CD8 T cells in ankylosing spondylitis. General study results and limits: Apparently characteristic of ankylosing spondylitis blood was a TCR beta motif (roughly 8 highly homologous variants). Reportedly, matched ankylosing spondylitis synovial fluid was significantly enriched for disease-linked clones.

The sample was blood, either unsorted or a sorted T cell fraction (not recorded which). This receptor was taken from a male donor with ankylosing spondylitis.

CDR3 in DNA: TGTGCCACCAGCAGGTTAGCGGGGCATGCCTACGAGCAGTACTTC. This translates into CATSRLAGHAYEQYF. The chain carries TRBV15 and TRBJ2-7; 8 bases match TRBD2. The germline V gene encodes CDR1 LNHNV and CDR2 YYDKDF (reference sequence). The CDR3 runs 15 residues. With 3 bases clipped from V and 2 bases from J, the junction kept 6 bases outside the gene matches.